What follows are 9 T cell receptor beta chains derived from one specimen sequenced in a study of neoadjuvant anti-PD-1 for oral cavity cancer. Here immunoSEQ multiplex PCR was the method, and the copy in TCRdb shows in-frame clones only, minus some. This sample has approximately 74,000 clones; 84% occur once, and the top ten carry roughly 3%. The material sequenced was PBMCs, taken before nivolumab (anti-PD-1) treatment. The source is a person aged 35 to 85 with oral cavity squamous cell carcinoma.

The CDR3 region is CATQLHGTDYEQYF. DNA of the CDR3: TGTGCCACCCAACTCCACGGGACAGATTACGAGCAGTACTTC. V is TRBV6-1 and J is TRBJ2-7, with 7 bases identical to TRBD1. The CDR3 length is 14 residues. Germline V gene sequence: CDR1 MNHNS, CDR2 SASEGT. Trimming took 10 bases from V and 4 from J; bases not matched to a gene: 13.

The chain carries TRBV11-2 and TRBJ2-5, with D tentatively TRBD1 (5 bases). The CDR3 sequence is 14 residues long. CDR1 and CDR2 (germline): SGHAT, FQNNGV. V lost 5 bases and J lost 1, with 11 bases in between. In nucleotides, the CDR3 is TGTGCCAGCAGCCTCCCAGGGCGCCAAGAGACCCAGTACTTC. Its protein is CASSLPGRQETQYF.

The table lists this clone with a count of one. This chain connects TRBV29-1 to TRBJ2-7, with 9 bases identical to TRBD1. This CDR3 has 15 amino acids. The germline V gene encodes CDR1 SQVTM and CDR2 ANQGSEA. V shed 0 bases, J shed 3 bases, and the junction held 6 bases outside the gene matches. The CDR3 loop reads CSVEDLGQGLYEQYF. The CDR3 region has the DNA TGCAGCGTTGAAGATCTTGGACAGGGGCTCTACGAGCAGTACTTC.

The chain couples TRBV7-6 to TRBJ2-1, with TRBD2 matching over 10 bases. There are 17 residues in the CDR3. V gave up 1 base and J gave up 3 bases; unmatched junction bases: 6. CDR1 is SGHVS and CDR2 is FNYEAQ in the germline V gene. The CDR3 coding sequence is TGTGCCAGCAGCTTAGAATCAGCGGGAGGGCTCTACAATGAGCAGTTCTTC. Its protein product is CASSLESAGGLYNEQFF.

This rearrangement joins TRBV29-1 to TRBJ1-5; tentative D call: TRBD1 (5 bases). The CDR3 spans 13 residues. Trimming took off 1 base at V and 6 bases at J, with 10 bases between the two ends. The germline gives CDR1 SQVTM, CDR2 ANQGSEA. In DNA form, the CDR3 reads TGCAGCGTTGAAGTCGGGGGAGGTCAGCCCCAGCATTTT. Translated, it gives CSVEVGGGQPQHF. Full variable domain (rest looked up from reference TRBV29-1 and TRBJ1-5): SAVISQKPSRDICQRGTSLTIQCQVDSQVTMMFWYRQQPGQSLTLIATANQGSEATYESGFVIDKFPISRPNLTFSTLTVSNMSPEDSSIYLCSVEVGGGQPQHFGDGTRLSIL.

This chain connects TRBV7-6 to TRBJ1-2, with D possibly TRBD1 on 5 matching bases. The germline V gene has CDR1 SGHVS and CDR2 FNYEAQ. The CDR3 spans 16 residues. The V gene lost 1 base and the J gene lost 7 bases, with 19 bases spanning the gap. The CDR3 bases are TGTGCCAGCAGCTTAGAAGAGGGGCGGAGCCTGAGTGGCTACACCTTC. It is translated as CASSLEEGRSLSGYTF.

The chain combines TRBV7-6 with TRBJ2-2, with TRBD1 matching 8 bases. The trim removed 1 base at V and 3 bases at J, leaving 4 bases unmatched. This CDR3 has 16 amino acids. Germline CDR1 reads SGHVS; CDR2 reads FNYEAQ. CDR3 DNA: TGTGCCAGCAGCTTAGGGGCAGGGGGCTACACCGGGGAGCTGTTTTTT. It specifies CASSLGAGGYTGELFF.

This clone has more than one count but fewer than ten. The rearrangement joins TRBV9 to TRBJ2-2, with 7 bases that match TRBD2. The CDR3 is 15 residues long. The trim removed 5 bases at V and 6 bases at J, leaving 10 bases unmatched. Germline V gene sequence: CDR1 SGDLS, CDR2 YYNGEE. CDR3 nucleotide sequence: TGTGCCAGCAGTACTAGCGATTCTAGCCCCGGGGAGCTGTTTTTT. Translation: CASSTSDSSPGELFF.

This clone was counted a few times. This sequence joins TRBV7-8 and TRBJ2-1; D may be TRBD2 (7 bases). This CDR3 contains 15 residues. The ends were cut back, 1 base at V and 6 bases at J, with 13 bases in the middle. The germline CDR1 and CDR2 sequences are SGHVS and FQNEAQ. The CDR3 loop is CASSLGGGLFNEQFF. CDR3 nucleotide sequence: TGTGCCAGCAGCTTAGGAGGGGGACTATTCAATGAGCAGTTCTTC. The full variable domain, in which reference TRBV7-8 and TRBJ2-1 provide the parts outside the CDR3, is GAGVSQSPRYKVAKRGQDVALRCDPISGHVSLFWYQQALGQGPEFLTYFQNEAQLDKSGLPSDRFFAERPEGSVSTLKIQRTQQEDSAVYLCASSLGGGLFNEQFFGPGTRLTVL.